The clone carrying this TCR beta chain is a singleton in its sample. The germline V gene has CDR1 LNHDA and CDR2 SQIVND (reference sequence). The CDR3 has 15 residues. V lost 3 bases and J lost 2, with 14 bases in between. The data derive from a study of blood T cell repertoires in COVID-19. For the study at large: COVID-19 samples collected from the United States, Italy and Spain covered acute and convalescent phases. T cells, B-cell-depleted T cells, or PBMCs supplied cDNA or gDNA.

Methods used by the authors: Using reference gene primer amplification, nucleated cell counts were estimated. The data were produced by immunoSEQ multiplex PCR, yet TCRdb's version contains in-frame clones alone and is incomplete. V and J calls and clone size follow that table, whereas D and trimming were derived from the DNA. The table has 210,000 or so clones, around 80% seen once; the top ten hold under 3.5%. The material sequenced was peripheral blood. This sequence was found in a woman older than 75 with active or convalescent COVID-19. V gene TRBV19 combines with J gene TRBJ2-7; D gene uncertain. The CDR3 nucleotides read TGTGCCAGTAGTATTAGCACATGGAGCACCTACGAGCAGTACTTC. This gives the protein CASSISTWSTYEQYF. The entire variable domain, with the rest obtained from reference TRBV19 and TRBJ2-7, is as follows: DGGITQSPKYLFRKEGQNVTLSCEQNLNHDAMYWYRQDPGQGLRLIYYSQIVNDFQKGDIAEGYSVSREKKESFPLTVTSAQKNPTAFYLCASSISTWSTYEQYFGPGTRLTVT.